A selection of T cell receptor beta chains follows, all from one sample in a study of regulatory T cells in long-lasting Graves disease. One entry per CDR3 protein results from TCRdb running MiXCR on the multiplex PCR reads. The sample contains under 700,000 distinct CDR3 sequences, 15% to 20% of which appear only once. This same sample was also part of a study on T cells in Graves' hyperthyroidism and ophthalmopathy.

The sample consisted of peripheral blood mononuclear cells (PBMCs), taken at new diagnosis, from a patient treated with antithyroid drugs. The receptors come from a middle-aged woman with Graves disease. Each CDR3 is given with its conserved first and last residue. Each record gives: clone size, V gene, CDR3 length, D gene, J gene, CDR3 DNA, CDR3 protein. The D gene is left open where the match is weak. A row's size may be missing; if present it is once, few, many or a size class.

many	TRBV5-1	15	TRBD2	TRBJ2-1	TGCGCCAGCAGCCCTGGGACTGGGGAGGGGTATGAGCAGTTCTTC	CASSPGTGEGYEQFF
many	TRBV7-3	13	TRBD1	TRBJ2-7	TGTGCCAGCAGCCAGGGGGTATCCTACGAGCAGTACTTC	CASSQGVSYEQYF
many	TRBV30	12	-	TRBJ2-7	TGTGCCTGGAGTGTAATGCGGGACGAGCAGTACTTC	CAWSVMRDEQYF
many	TRBV20-1	12	TRBD1	TRBJ2-5	TGCAGTGCTATGGCAGGGGGAAAGACCCAGTACTTC	CSAMAGGKTQYF
many	TRBV28	14	-	TRBJ1-5	TGTGCCAGCAGTTTGGCGGTTTTCAATCAGCCCCAGCATTTT	CASSLAVFNQPQHF
-	TRBV12-5	13	TRBD2	TRBJ2-1	TGTGCAACGGGACTAGCGGGGGGGCATGAGCAGTTCTTC	CATGLAGGHEQFF
many	TRBV30	16	-	TRBJ1-2	TGTGCCTGGATCAACCCTGCGGGGGGCGCGAGGTATGGCTACACCTTC	CAWINPAGGARYGYTF
-	TRBV18	15	-	TRBJ2-5	TGTGCCAGCTCACCTCCGTCAGTAGCGAAAGAGACCCAGTACTTC	CASSPPSVAKETQYF
-	TRBV7-9	15	-	TRBJ2-2	TGTGCCAGCAGCCACCGACAGGAGAACACCGGGGAGCTGTTTTTT	CASSHRQENTGELFF
many	TRBV28	15	TRBD1	TRBJ2-5	TGTGCCAGCAGTTCTCCGGGACAGGGTACGGAGACCCAGTACTTC	CASSSPGQGTETQYF
many	TRBV3-1	15	TRBD1	TRBJ2-3	TGTGCCAGCAGCCAAGGCGGGACAGGGAGAAATACGCAGTATTTT	CASSQGGTGRNTQYF
-	TRBV5-1	19	TRBD1	TRBJ2-3	TGCGCCAGCAGCTTGACTGGCTTTACAGGGGGCGATAGGTTAAATACGCAGTATTTT	CASSLTGFTGGDRLNTQYF
few	TRBV12-3/TRBV12-4	15	TRBD1	TRBJ2-1	TGTGCCAGCAGTTTAGGCTACAGGGGGCAAAATGAGCAGTTCTTC	CASSLGYRGQNEQFF
-	TRBV19	15	-	TRBJ2-4	TGTGCCAGTACGCGGACAGAGAGAGTCGGAAACATTCAGTACTTC	CASTRTERVGNIQYF
many	TRBV20-1	14	-	TRBJ1-1	TGCAGTGGGGCCCTTAACGCTCTGAACACTGAAGCTTTCTTT	CSGALNALNTEAFF
many	TRBV11-2	15	TRBD1	TRBJ2-5	TGTGCCAGCAGCTTAGCCGGGACAGTAGCGGAGACCCAGTACTTC	CASSLAGTVAETQYF
few	TRBV15	14	-	TRBJ2-2	TGTGCCACCAGCAGAGACGCCAACATCGGGGAGCTGTTTTTT	CATSRDANIGELFF
many	TRBV28	18	TRBD1	TRBJ2-1	TGTGCCAGCAGTTGGATCCTATACCGGGACAGGGGGCAAAATGAGCAGTTCTTC	CASSWILYRDRGQNEQFF
many	TRBV3-1	15	-	TRBJ1-1	TGTGCCAGCAGCTATAGCGTGGGTTTAGGCACTGAAGCTTTCTTT	CASSYSVGLGTEAFF
many	TRBV6-1	15	-	TRBJ2-3	TGTGCCAGCAGTGTTGATCGCGCTGGCACAGATACGCAGTATTTT	CASSVDRAGTDTQYF
-	TRBV5-1	17	TRBD2	TRBJ2-3	TGCGCCAGCAGCCCGGGACTAGCGGGGGCAAGCACAGATACGCAGTATTTT	CASSPGLAGASTDTQYF
many	TRBV2	14	-	TRBJ1-2	TGTGCCAGCAGTGCAACCCAGGGACGCGGTGGCTACACCTTC	CASSATQGRGGYTF
few	TRBV4-2	15	-	TRBJ1-1	TGTGCCAGCAGCCGAGCTCTGACAGGCTCCCAGCAAGCTTTCTTT	CASSRALTGSQQAFF
many	TRBV12-3/TRBV12-4	14	-	TRBJ1-2	TGTGCCACCCTAGACCGAGCCGCAGGCTATGGCTACACCTTC	CATLDRAAGYGYTF
-	TRBV6-4	15	-	TRBJ1-1	TGTGCCATCAGTGCGGGCGGGCCGAGGGGCTCTGAAGCTTTCTTT	CAISAGGPRGSEAFF
-	TRBV7-2	15	-	TRBJ1-4	TGTGCCAGCAGCGAGCCGGGTCGCGCTTCCGGAAAACTGTTTTTT	CASSEPGRASGKLFF
few	TRBV6-1	15	-	TRBJ1-5	TGTGCCAGCAGTGAAGGCTGGGCAGGAAATCAGCCCCAGCATTTT	CASSEGWAGNQPQHF
-	TRBV5-1	14	-	TRBJ2-7	TGCGCCTGCAGCTTGGCCGGCGCCCCCTACGAACAGTACTTC	CACSLAGAPYEQYF
few	TRBV3-1	14	-	TRBJ2-6	TGTGCCAGCAGCGCCCCCCCTGGGGCCAACGTCCTGACTTTC	CASSAPPGANVLTF
few	TRBV20-1	14	TRBD1	TRBJ2-7	TGCAGTGCAACGGGACAGGGGGGCTCCTACGAGCAGTACTTC	CSATGQGGSYEQYF
many	TRBV20-1	12	-	TRBJ1-2	TGCAGTGCTAGGAGGGTTGACTATGGCTACACCTTC	CSARRVDYGYTF
many	TRBV29-1	14	-	TRBJ1-1	TGCAGCGCGTCACCGGGACTATTAGACACTGAAGCTTTCTTT	CSASPGLLDTEAFF
-	TRBV7-2	17	-	TRBJ2-2	TGTGCCAGCAGCTTATCTTGGGGACACGCGAACACCGGGGAGCTGTTTTTT	CASSLSWGHANTGELFF
many	TRBV12-3/TRBV12-4	17	-	TRBJ1-4	TGTGCCAGCAGAACCACCCTCGGAAGGGACCTCAATGAAAAACTGTTTTTT	CASRTTLGRDLNEKLFF
few	TRBV15	12	-	TRBJ2-5	TGTGCCACCAGCAGAGATGTTGAGACCCAGTACTTC	CATSRDVETQYF
many	TRBV5-5	15	TRBD1	TRBJ1-1	TGCGCCAGCAGCTTGGGACAGGGGGTGAACACTGAAGCTTTCTTT	CASSLGQGVNTEAFF
many	TRBV11-2	15	-	TRBJ2-7	TGTGCCAGCAGCTTAGTCTCGTCCGTGTCCTACGAGCAGTACTTC	CASSLVSSVSYEQYF
-	TRBV20-1	15	TRBD2	TRBJ2-1	TGCAGTGCTAGAATCACTAGCGGGGGGTACAATGAGCAGTTCTTC	CSARITSGGYNEQFF
-	TRBV7-8	16	-	TRBJ2-2	TGTGCCAGCAGCAAGGGGACTTCCCTGGGCACCGGGGAGCTGTTTTTT	CASSKGTSLGTGELFF
few	TRBV7-9	15	-	TRBJ1-1	TGTGCCAGCAGCTTAGGAAAAGGGGTGAACACTGAAGCTTTCTTT	CASSLGKGVNTEAFF
many	TRBV2	15	TRBD1	TRBJ1-2	TGTGCCAGCAGAGGGGGGACAGGGAGGTCCTATGGCTACACCTTC	CASRGGTGRSYGYTF
-	TRBV7-9	14	TRBD2	TRBJ2-7	TGTGCCAGCAGCTTAGCGGGGGGGATGAACGAGCAGTACTTC	CASSLAGGMNEQYF
-	TRBV7-9	16	TRBD1	TRBJ2-7	TGTGCCAGCAGCTCCACAGGGGGCCTGGGCCCCTACGAGCAGTACTTC	CASSSTGGLGPYEQYF
few	TRBV10-3	16	-	TRBJ2-1	TGTGCCATCAGTGATGATGGTGCCCCCCGCGGGAATGAGCAGTTCTTC	CAISDDGAPRGNEQFF
few	TRBV4-1	18	TRBD2	TRBJ2-1	TGCGCCAGCAGCGATGGGGCGGTTACGGGGGGCTCCTACAATGAGCAGTTCTTC	CASSDGAVTGGSYNEQFF
many	TRBV7-9	11	-	TRBJ1-2	TGTGCCAGCAGCCAAGAGACCGGCTACACCTTC	CASSQETGYTF
-	TRBV19	15	-	TRBJ2-3	TGTGCCAGTAGTACCGACAGTTACTTCACAGATACGCAGTATTTT	CASSTDSYFTDTQYF
many	TRBV27	14	-	TRBJ1-5	TGTGCCAGCAGGGCTGGGTGGGGCAATCAGCCCCAGCATTTT	CASRAGWGNQPQHF
many	TRBV2	16	TRBD2	TRBJ2-1	TGTGCCAGCACCGAAGGGGTAGCGGGGGGCGAGGATGAGCAGTTCTTC	CASTEGVAGGEDEQFF
-	TRBV25-1	14	TRBD2	TRBJ2-7	TGTGCCAGCAGCTGGAGCGGGGGGGCCTACGAGCAGTACTTC	CASSWSGGAYEQYF
many	TRBV6-1	15	-	TRBJ2-1	TGTGCCAGCAGTCAGCAGGGCATCCAATACAATGAGCAGTTCTTC	CASSQQGIQYNEQFF
few	TRBV11-2	14	TRBD1	TRBJ2-1	TGTGCCAGTGAGGGGACAGGGCCCTACAATGAGCAGTTCTTC	CASEGTGPYNEQFF
few	TRBV3-1	16	TRBD2	TRBJ2-1	TGTGCCAGCAGCCCGCGTAGCGGGGGGGCCTTCAATGAGCAGTTCTTC	CASSPRSGGAFNEQFF
many	TRBV6-1	15	TRBD1	TRBJ1-1	TGTGCCAGCAGGTCCGGGACAGCAATGAACACTGAAGCTTTCTTT	CASRSGTAMNTEAFF
many	TRBV12-3/TRBV12-4	15	-	TRBJ1-5	TGTGCCAGCAGTTCCCAGTTCGGGGGAAATCAGCCCCAGCATTTT	CASSSQFGGNQPQHF
few	TRBV25-1	15	-	TRBJ1-6	TGTGCCAGCAGCGGACGGAGCTCCTATAATTCACCCCTCCACTTT	CASSGRSSYNSPLHF
few	TRBV5-1	13	-	TRBJ2-2	TGCGCCAGCAGCTTGAGGGCAGGCGGGGAGCTGTTTTTT	CASSLRAGGELFF
many	TRBV11-2	14	-	TRBJ1-2	TGTGCCAGCAGCCCATGGGGTCTCGGCTATGGCTACACCTTC	CASSPWGLGYGYTF
-	TRBV6-2/TRBV6-3	18	TRBD2	TRBJ2-2	TGTGCCAGCACTCAGAGGGGGGGACTAGTTAGAAACACCGGGGAGCTGTTTTTT	CASTQRGGLVRNTGELFF
-	TRBV2	10	-	TRBJ1-1	TGTGCCAGCAGTGAGTTTGAAGCTCTCTTT	CASSEFEALF